The present entry profiles one TCR beta chain with its context. Its antigen is currently unknown. These data come from a study of cytomegalovirus exposure and HLA in healthy donors. The study, taken as a whole, reports: Previously analyzed data showed that most TCR beta V segments were productive at a frequency of about 87% or about 30%.

This CDR3 comprises 14 residues. Germline V gene sequence: CDR1 ENHRY, CDR2 SYGVKD. Trimming left V 3 bases short and J 2 bases short, with 10 bases between. The PCR was carried out with 60 Vbeta primers and 13 Jbeta primers. Sequencing was performed with immunoSEQ multiplex PCR; in TCRdb, only in-frame clones are kept and a portion is missing. The data show tens of thousands of clones, approximately 71% seen once. Sequenced input: PBMCs. This sequence joins TRBV10-3 and TRBJ1-1, with D perhaps TRBD1 (5 bases). The TCR comes from a man aged 40-55 years in good health and CMV-seronegative. The DNA for the CDR3 is TGTGCCATCAGTGACAGGGTAGGAAACACTGAAGCTTTCTTT. This encodes CAISDRVGNTEAFF.